The clone carrying this T cell receptor (beta chain) has a single count. Its antigen is undetermined. Runs used v3.0 of the immunoSEQ assay and were done at survey level. TCRdb keeps only in-frame clones here, not all; method: immunoSEQ multiplex PCR. Here the sample spans 25,000 to 35,000 clones, approximately 90% being singletons. J gave up 11 bases and V 5 bases, and 13 bases lay outside the gene matches. Germline V gives CDR1 SQVTM, CDR2 ANQGSEA. The CDR3 is 13 amino acids. This sample was taken from a study of long-term antiretroviral therapy in people with HIV. HIV-positive participants all received treatment in the United States. Study-wide results and caveats: The study collected no data on ART adherence, viral resistance or therapy changes. Clonotypes expanded prior to ART showed repertoire dominance at all sampled time points.

The rearrangement links TRBV29-1 to TRBJ1-1; 8 bases match TRBD1. The specimen comprised unsorted PBMCs, sampled 3.2 years before starting antiretroviral therapy. The source of this sequence is a man in his fifties or sixties with HIV. For the CDR3, the DNA is TGCAGCGTTACGGGACAGGCCCAAGTGAGGGCTTTCTTT. Its protein product is CSVTGQAQVRAFF.